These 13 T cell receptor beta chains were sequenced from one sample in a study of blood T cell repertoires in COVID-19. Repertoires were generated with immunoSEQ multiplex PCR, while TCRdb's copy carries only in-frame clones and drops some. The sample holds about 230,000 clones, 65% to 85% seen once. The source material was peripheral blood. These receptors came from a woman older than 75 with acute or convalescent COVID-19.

CDR3 in DNA: TGCGCCAGCAGCCAAAGTCGGTCGGCAGCAGAGGGCTATGGCTACACCTTC. It codes for CASSQSRSAAEGYGYTF. The gene calls are TRBV4-1 and TRBJ1-2, with D unclear. The germline CDR1 and CDR2 sequences are MGHRA and YSYEKL. CDR3 size: 17 residues. Trimming pared 2 bases from V and 4 bases from J, leaving 20 bases between.

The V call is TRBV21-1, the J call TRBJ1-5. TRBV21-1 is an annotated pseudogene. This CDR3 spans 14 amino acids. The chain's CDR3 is CASSSPESNQPQHF. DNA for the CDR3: TGTGCCAGCAGCAGCCCGGAGTCCAATCAGCCCCAGCATTTT.

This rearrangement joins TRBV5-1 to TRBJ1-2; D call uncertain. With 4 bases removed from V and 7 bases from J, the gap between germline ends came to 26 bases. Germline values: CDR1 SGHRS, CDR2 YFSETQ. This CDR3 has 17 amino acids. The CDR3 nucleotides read TGCGCCAGCAGCCCTGAGTCGGTAAAGATTAGTTCAGGTGGCTACACCTTC. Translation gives CASSPESVKISSGGYTF.

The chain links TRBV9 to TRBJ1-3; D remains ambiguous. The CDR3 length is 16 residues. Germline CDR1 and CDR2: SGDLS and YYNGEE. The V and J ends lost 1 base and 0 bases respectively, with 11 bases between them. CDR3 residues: CASSVWAESSGNTIYF. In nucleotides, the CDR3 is TGTGCCAGCAGCGTATGGGCAGAGAGCTCTGGAAACACCATATATTTT. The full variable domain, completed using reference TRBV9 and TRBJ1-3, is DSGVTQTPKHLITATGQRVTLRCSPRSGDLSVYWYQQSLDQGLQFLIQYYNGEERAKGNILERFSAQQFPDLHSELNLSSLELGDSALYFCASSVWAESSGNTIYFGEGSWLTVV.

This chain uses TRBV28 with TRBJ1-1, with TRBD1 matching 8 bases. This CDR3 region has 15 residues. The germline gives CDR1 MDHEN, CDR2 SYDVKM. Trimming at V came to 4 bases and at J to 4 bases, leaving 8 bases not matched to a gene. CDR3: CASSSLDRVGTEAFF. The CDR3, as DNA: TGTGCCAGCAGTTCCCTGGACAGGGTGGGCACTGAAGCTTTCTTT.

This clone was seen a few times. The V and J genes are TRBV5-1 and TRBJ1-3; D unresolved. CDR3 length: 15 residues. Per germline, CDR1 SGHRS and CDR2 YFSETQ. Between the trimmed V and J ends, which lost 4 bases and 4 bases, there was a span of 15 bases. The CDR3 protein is CASSKREVSGNTIYF. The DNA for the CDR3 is TGCGCCAGCAGCAAACGCGAGGTCTCAGGAAACACCATATATTTT.

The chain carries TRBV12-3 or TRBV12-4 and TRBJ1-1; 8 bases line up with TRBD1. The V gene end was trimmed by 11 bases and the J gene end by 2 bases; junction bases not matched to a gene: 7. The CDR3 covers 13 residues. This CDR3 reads CAGARGPNTEAFF. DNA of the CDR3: TGTGCCGGAGCCAGGGGGCCTAACACTGAAGCTTTCTTT.

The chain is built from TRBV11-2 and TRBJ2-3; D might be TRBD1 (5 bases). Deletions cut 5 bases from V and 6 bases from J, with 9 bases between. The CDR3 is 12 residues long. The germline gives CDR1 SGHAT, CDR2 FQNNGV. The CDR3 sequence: CASSQGWDTQYF. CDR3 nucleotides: TGTGCCAGCAGCCAGGGTTGGGATACGCAGTATTTT. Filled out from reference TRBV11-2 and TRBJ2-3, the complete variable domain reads EAGVAQSPRYKIIEKRQSVAFWCNPISGHATLYWYQQILGQGPKLLIQFQNNGVVDDSQLPKDRFSAERLKGVDSTLKIQPAKLEDSAVYLCASSQGWDTQYFGPGTRLTVL.

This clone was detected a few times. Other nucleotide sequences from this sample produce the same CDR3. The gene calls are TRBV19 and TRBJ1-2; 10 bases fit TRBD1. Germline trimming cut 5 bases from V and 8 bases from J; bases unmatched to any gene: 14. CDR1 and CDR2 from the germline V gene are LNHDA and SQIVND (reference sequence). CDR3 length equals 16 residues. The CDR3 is CASSLRPGTGAGGYTF. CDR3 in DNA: TGTGCCAGTAGTCTCCGTCCCGGGACAGGGGCAGGGGGCTACACCTTC.

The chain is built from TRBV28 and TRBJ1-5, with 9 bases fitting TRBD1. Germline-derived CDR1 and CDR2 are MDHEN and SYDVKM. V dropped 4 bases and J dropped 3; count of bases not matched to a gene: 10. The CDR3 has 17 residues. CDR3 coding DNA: TGTGCCAGCAGTTCTCTCGGGGGACAGGGATACAATCAGCCCCAGCATTTT. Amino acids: CASSSLGGQGYNQPQHF.

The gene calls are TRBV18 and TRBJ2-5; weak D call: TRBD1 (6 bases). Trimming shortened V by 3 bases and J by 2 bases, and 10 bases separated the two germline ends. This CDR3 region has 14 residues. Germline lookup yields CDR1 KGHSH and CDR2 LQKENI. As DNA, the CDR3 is TGTGCCAGCTCACCCGGGACATTTCAAGAGACCCAGTACTTC. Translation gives CASSPGTFQETQYF.

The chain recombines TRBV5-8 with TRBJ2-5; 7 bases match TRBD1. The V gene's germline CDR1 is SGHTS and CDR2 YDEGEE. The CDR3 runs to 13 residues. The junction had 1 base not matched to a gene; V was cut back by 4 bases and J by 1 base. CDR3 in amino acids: CASSDRVQETQYF. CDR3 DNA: TGTGCCAGCAGCGACAGGGTCCAAGAGACCCAGTACTTC.

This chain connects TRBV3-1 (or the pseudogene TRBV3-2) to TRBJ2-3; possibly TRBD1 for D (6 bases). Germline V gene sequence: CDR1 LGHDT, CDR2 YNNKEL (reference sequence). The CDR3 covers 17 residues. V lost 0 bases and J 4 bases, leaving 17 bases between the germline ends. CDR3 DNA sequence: TGTGCCAGCAGCCAAGATCCCCTAGCCAGGGGTGCAGATACGCAGTATTTT. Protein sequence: CASSQDPLARGADTQYF.